The 15 T cell receptor beta chains presented below share a single source sample, sequenced in a study of Graves' ophthalmopathy and Graves' hyperthyroidism. The sequenced template was RNA, covering the TCR beta CDR3 region. A first-round RT-PCR used HTBI primers, followed by a second-round multiplex PCR. MiXCR was run by TCRdb on the multiplex PCR reads, yielding one entry per CDR3 protein. The sample has around 26,000 distinct CDR3 sequences, approximately 48% seen once. Material: peripheral blood. These receptors came from an adult woman with stable Graves' hyperthyroidism.

This clonotype was counted ten times or more. Possible read error: a much larger clone is one base away. This rearrangement joins TRBV30 to TRBJ2-1, with no clear D. Germline V gene data show CDR1 as GTSNPN and CDR2 as SVGIG (reference sequence). The CDR3 is 12 residues long. CDR3 amino acids: CAWVGPYDEQFF. CDR3 in DNA: TGTGCCTGGGTTGGACCCTACGATGAGCAGTTCTTC.

This clonotype showed up many times. The V and J genes are TRBV4-1 and TRBJ2-2; possibly TRBD1 for D (6 bases). V lost 0 bases, J lost 0 bases, and 14 bases lay in between. Per germline, CDR1 MGHRA and CDR2 YSYEKL. The CDR3 consists of 18 residues. The CDR3 is CASSQDRPGQPNTGELFF. The CDR3 nucleotides read TGCGCCAGCAGCCAAGACAGACCGGGACAACCGAACACCGGGGAGCTGTTTTTT.

At least ten counts were recorded for this clonotype. The rearrangement links TRBV20-1 to TRBJ2-4; TRBD2 matches 7 bases. The germline V gene has CDR1 DFQATT and CDR2 SNEGSKA (reference sequence). This CDR3 is built from 15 residues. Trimming removed 3 bases from V and 0 bases from J; junction bases left unmatched: 5. The CDR3 loop is CSARVGGEAKNIQYF. In nucleotides, the CDR3 is TGCAGTGCTAGGGTGGGAGGGGAAGCCAAAAACATTCAGTACTTC.

This rearrangement joins TRBV28 to TRBJ1-2; 7 bases line up with TRBD1. CDR1 and CDR2 from the germline V gene are MDHEN and SYDVKM. J was trimmed by 3 bases and V by 5 bases; bases with no gene match: 12. This CDR3 comprises 16 residues. The CDR3 DNA is TGTGCCAGCAGTGTACCGGGACAGCCGGCTTACTATGGCTACACCTTC. Encoded protein: CASSVPGQPAYYGYTF.

This chain links TRBV7-9 with TRBJ2-5; D may be TRBD1 (5 bases). V lost 1 base and J lost 5, with 14 bases in between. The CDR3 contains 15 residues. CDR1 and CDR2 from the germline V gene are SEHNR and FQNEAQ (reference sequence). The CDR3 DNA sequence: TGTGCCAGCAGCTTAGGTCTGGCAGGGTGGGAGACCCAGTACTTC. Translated: CASSLGLAGWETQYF. The variable domain in full, with the rest retrieved from reference TRBV7-9 and TRBJ2-5, is DTGVSQNPRHKITKRGQNVTFRCDPISEHNRLYWYRQTLGQGPEFLTYFQNEAQLEKSRLLSDRFSAERPKGSFSTLEIQRTEQGDSAMYLCASSLGLAGWETQYFGPGTRLLVL.

To note about this clonotype: No conserved phenylalanine or tryptophan is present at the end of the CDR3, so a read error is the likely explanation. It is unclear where the CDR3 begins or ends on the DNA, so no DNA is shown, and the CDR3 is as TCRdb lists it. The chain has TRBV7-2 and TRBJ2-7; the table's D call, TRBD2, was not checked against the DNA. CDR1 is SGHTA and CDR2 is FQGNSA in the germline V gene. The CDR3 comprises 9 residues, both ends counted. The CDR3 reads CASSSGLAG.

This clonotype was found many times. The gene calls are TRBV4-2 and TRBJ2-7; 8 nucleotides align to TRBD2. Germline CDR1 LGHNA, CDR2 YNFKEQ. V shed 0 bases and J 3 bases; nucleotides not matched to a gene: 10. This CDR3 spans 17 amino acids. CDR3 in amino acids: CASSQDGAAGEGYEQYF. CDR3 sequence (DNA): TGTGCCAGCAGCCAAGATGGGGCAGCGGGAGAGGGCTACGAGCAGTACTTC.

V usage is TRBV5-4 and J usage is TRBJ1-2; no clear D gene. Looked up from germline, CDR1 is SGHNT and CDR2 is YYREEE (reference sequence). Trimming stripped 0 bases from V and 7 bases from J, with 10 bases between. The CDR3 loop spans 13 amino acids. The CDR3 spells CASSLGSGSGYTF. DNA of the CDR3: TGTGCCAGCAGCTTGGGGTCCGGGTCTGGCTACACCTTC.

This clonotype was counted at least ten times. V usage is TRBV7-9 and J usage is TRBJ1-3; tentatively, D is TRBD1 (6 bases). The CDR3 has 15 residues. In germline, CDR1 is SEHNR, CDR2 FQNEAQ (reference sequence). The V and J ends lost 2 bases and 0 bases respectively, with 8 bases between them. As DNA, the CDR3 is TGTGCCAGCAGCTTAACAGGGAGCTCTGGAAACACCATATATTTT. Protein sequence: CASSLTGSSGNTIYF.

This clonotype came up once. Likely a read error: the CDR3 ends without its conserved phenylalanine or tryptophan. J is TRBJ2-1 and V is TRBV3-1; D unclear. The CDR3 runs 12 residues. Germline lookup yields CDR1 LGHDT and CDR2 YNNKEL (reference sequence). The CDR3 protein is CVSSQDYNEQFL. CDR3 bases: TGTGTCAGCAGCCAAGACTACAATGAGCAGTTCTTA.

V is TRBV2 and J is TRBJ1-2; D perhaps matches TRBD1 (6 bases). The CDR3 covers 13 residues. CDR1 is SNHLY and CDR2 is FYNNEI in the germline V gene. V was shortened by 5 bases and J by 3 bases, with 10 bases between the two germline ends. The CDR3, as DNA: TGTGCCAGCAGTATGACAGGAGACTATGGCTACACCTTC. Its protein product is CASSMTGDYGYTF.

This clonotype occurred many times. The chain has TRBV12-3 or TRBV12-4 and TRBJ1-2, with D uncertain. Between the trimmed V and J ends, which lost 6 bases and 8 bases, there was a span of 16 bases. The CDR3 covers 13 residues. The CDR3 bases are TGTGCCAGCAGCCCTACAGACGGGCTCGGCTACACCTTC. This codes for CASSPTDGLGYTF.

The chain joins TRBV15 to TRBJ1-2; tentatively, D is TRBD1 (5 bases). The CDR3 spans 16 residues. V lost 3 bases, J lost 4 bases, and 18 bases lay in between. Germline V gene lookup returns CDR1 LNHNV and CDR2 YYDKDF (reference sequence). The chain's CDR3 is CATSSAGTPRTYGYTF. The CDR3, as DNA: TGTGCCACCAGCAGTGCCGGGACCCCGCGTACCTATGGCTACACCTTC.

The chain carries TRBV20-1 and TRBJ2-7; a possible D gene is TRBD2 (6 bases). The CDR3 sequence is 13 residues long. Germline V CDR1 and CDR2: DFQATT, SNEGSKA (reference sequence). The V and J ends lost 1 base and 2 bases respectively, with 9 bases between them. The CDR3 nucleotides are TGCAGTGCTAGAGTTCGGGGGACCTACGAGCAGTACTTC. Protein: CSARVRGTYEQYF.

This clonotype was counted a few times. V and J are TRBV18 and TRBJ1-6, with 8 bases matching TRBD1. Trimming removed 2 bases from V and 7 bases from J; junction bases left unmatched: 7. This CDR3 is built from 16 residues. Germline V gene lookup returns CDR1 KGHSH and CDR2 LQKENI. CDR3 nucleotide sequence: TGTGCCAGCTCACCATTTTCAGGGGGCTCCAATTCACCCCTCCACTTT. It specifies CASSPFSGGSNSPLHF.